These T cell receptor beta chains were read from a single sample in a study of CD8 T cells in ankylosing spondylitis. TCRdb itself ran the 5' RACE reads through MiXCR, one entry per CDR3 protein. This sample has about 400,000 distinct CDR3 sequences; 20% occur once, and the top ten carry around 13%. Sequenced material: blood, either unsorted or a sorted T cell fraction (not recorded which). The receptor source for this set is a male donor with ankylosing spondylitis or in good health (not recorded which). CDR3s include the opening cysteine and the closing phenylalanine or tryptophan. Fields, in order: clone size, V gene, D gene, J gene, CDR3 protein, CDR3 DNA. D genes are given only for firm matches. The size entry is marked missing in some rows and otherwise reads once, few, many or a size class.

clone_size: .
v_call: TRBV7-8
d_call: .
j_call: TRBJ2-7
cdr3_aa: CASRRTRGIDEQYF
cdr3_nt: TGTGCCAGCAGACGGACGAGGGGGATAGACGAGCAGTACTTC

clone_size: few
v_call: TRBV10-3
d_call: .
j_call: TRBJ2-7
cdr3_aa: CAIRGPNEQYF
cdr3_nt: TGTGCCATCAGGGGCCCCAACGAGCAGTACTTC

clone_size: .
v_call: TRBV7-8
d_call: TRBD2
j_call: TRBJ2-1
cdr3_aa: CASSSPYKTSGGNEQFF
cdr3_nt: TGTGCCAGCAGCTCCCCATATAAGACTAGCGGGGGTAATGAGCAGTTCTTC

clone_size: few
v_call: TRBV2
d_call: TRBD1
j_call: TRBJ2-1
cdr3_aa: CASTDRGGRNEQFF
cdr3_nt: TGTGCCAGCACGGACAGGGGGGGACGGAATGAGCAGTTCTTC

clone_size: .
v_call: TRBV7-9
d_call: .
j_call: TRBJ2-2
cdr3_aa: CASSLEATGELFF
cdr3_nt: TGTGCCAGCAGCTTAGAAGCCACCGGGGAGCTGTTTTTT

clone_size: .
v_call: TRBV12-3/TRBV12-4
d_call: .
j_call: TRBJ2-7
cdr3_aa: CASSPAGGEQYF
cdr3_nt: TGTGCCAGCAGCCCTGCTGGGGGGGAGCAGTACTTC

clone_size: .
v_call: TRBV27
d_call: .
j_call: TRBJ2-7
cdr3_aa: CASAFGGSDEQYF
cdr3_nt: TGTGCCAGCGCCTTTGGGGGCTCGGACGAGCAGTACTTC

clone_size: .
v_call: TRBV29-1
d_call: .
j_call: TRBJ2-7
cdr3_aa: CSVEDITAPYEQYF
cdr3_nt: TGCAGCGTTGAAGATATAACAGCCCCCTACGAGCAGTACTTC

clone_size: few
v_call: TRBV20-1
d_call: .
j_call: TRBJ2-3
cdr3_aa: CSARRGGAQYF
cdr3_nt: TGCAGTGCTAGAAGAGGGGGTGCGCAGTATTTT

clone_size: .
v_call: TRBV6-5
d_call: .
j_call: TRBJ2-1
cdr3_aa: CASSLGSREQFF
cdr3_nt: TGTGCCAGCAGCCTAGGGTCAAGGGAGCAGTTCTTC

clone_size: few
v_call: TRBV6-1
d_call: TRBD2
j_call: TRBJ2-3
cdr3_aa: CASSQLAGNTDTQYF
cdr3_nt: TGTGCCAGCAGTCAACTAGCGGGGAACACAGATACGCAGTATTTT

clone_size: .
v_call: TRBV9
d_call: .
j_call: TRBJ2-7
cdr3_aa: CASSVGPGSYEQYF
cdr3_nt: TGTGCCAGCAGCGTAGGCCCGGGCTCCTACGAGCAGTACTTC

clone_size: many
v_call: TRBV29-1
d_call: .
j_call: TRBJ2-7
cdr3_aa: CSVEKGDGYEQYF
cdr3_nt: TGCAGCGTTGAAAAGGGGGACGGATACGAGCAGTACTTC

clone_size: .
v_call: TRBV2
d_call: TRBD1
j_call: TRBJ2-5
cdr3_aa: CASRLTGKETQYF
cdr3_nt: TGTGCCAGCAGGTTGACAGGGAAGGAGACCCAGTACTTC

clone_size: .
v_call: TRBV5-6
d_call: .
j_call: TRBJ2-5
cdr3_aa: CASSLLNSLGETQYF
cdr3_nt: TGTGCCAGCAGCTTGCTCAACAGCCTAGGGGAGACCCAGTACTTC

clone_size: .
v_call: TRBV7-9
d_call: TRBD1
j_call: TRBJ1-1
cdr3_aa: CASSSPGQGENTEAFF
cdr3_nt: TGTGCCAGCAGCTCACCGGGACAGGGAGAGAACACTGAAGCTTTCTTT

clone_size: few
v_call: TRBV4-1
d_call: .
j_call: TRBJ1-2
cdr3_aa: CASSQGEGDDYGYTF
cdr3_nt: TGCGCCAGCAGCCAAGGCGAGGGTGACGACTATGGCTACACCTTC

clone_size: .
v_call: TRBV10-2
d_call: TRBD2
j_call: TRBJ2-7
cdr3_aa: CASSEQPLSFSGVPYEQYF
cdr3_nt: TGCGCCAGCAGTGAGCAGCCCCTTTCATTTAGCGGGGTTCCCTACGAGCAGTACTTC

clone_size: .
v_call: TRBV27
d_call: TRBD2
j_call: TRBJ2-1
cdr3_aa: CASSSGSGGENEQFF
cdr3_nt: TGTGCCAGCAGTTCGGGTAGCGGGGGTGAAAATGAGCAGTTCTTC

clone_size: .
v_call: TRBV4-1
d_call: .
j_call: TRBJ2-2
cdr3_aa: CASRTEEDKNTGELFF
cdr3_nt: TGCGCCAGCAGGACGGAGGAGGATAAGAACACCGGGGAGCTGTTTTTT

clone_size: many
v_call: TRBV12-3/TRBV12-4
d_call: .
j_call: TRBJ2-7
cdr3_aa: CATAEGAPYEQYF
cdr3_nt: TGTGCCACCGCTGAAGGCGCTCCCTACGAGCAGTACTTC

clone_size: .
v_call: TRBV4-1
d_call: TRBD2
j_call: TRBJ2-2
cdr3_aa: CASSQGSGGYTGELFF
cdr3_nt: TGCGCCAGCAGCCAAGGGTCGGGGGGGTACACCGGGGAGCTGTTTTTT

clone_size: few
v_call: TRBV28
d_call: .
j_call: TRBJ2-7
cdr3_aa: CASSLTGGASYEQYF
cdr3_nt: TGTGCCAGCAGTTTGACCGGGGGCGCCTCCTACGAGCAGTACTTC

clone_size: few
v_call: TRBV4-1
d_call: .
j_call: TRBJ2-2
cdr3_aa: CASTQTGTGNTGELFF
cdr3_nt: TGCGCCAGCACCCAGACCGGGACGGGAAACACCGGGGAGCTGTTTTTT

clone_size: many
v_call: TRBV18
d_call: TRBD1
j_call: TRBJ2-7
cdr3_aa: CASSSTGLGEQYF
cdr3_nt: TGTGCCAGCTCATCGACAGGGTTGGGCGAGCAGTACTTC

clone_size: few
v_call: TRBV20-1
d_call: .
j_call: TRBJ2-1
cdr3_aa: CSARDVRGNEQFF
cdr3_nt: TGCAGTGCTAGAGATGTTAGGGGGAATGAGCAGTTCTTC

clone_size: few
v_call: TRBV20-1
d_call: .
j_call: TRBJ2-5
cdr3_aa: CSARVQGPQETQYF
cdr3_nt: TGCAGTGCTAGAGTGCAGGGACCCCAAGAGACCCAGTACTTC

clone_size: .
v_call: TRBV20-1
d_call: TRBD1
j_call: TRBJ1-2
cdr3_aa: CSASDEVGTAYYGYTF
cdr3_nt: TGCAGTGCTAGCGATGAAGTGGGGACAGCTTACTATGGCTACACCTTC

clone_size: .
v_call: TRBV9
d_call: TRBD1
j_call: TRBJ1-1
cdr3_aa: CASSVTGGGTEAFF
cdr3_nt: TGTGCCAGCAGCGTGACAGGGGGCGGCACTGAAGCTTTCTTT

clone_size: .
v_call: TRBV6-5
d_call: TRBD1
j_call: TRBJ2-2
cdr3_aa: CASSYTLPDRWNTGELFF
cdr3_nt: TGTGCCAGCAGTTACACCCTCCCGGACAGGTGGAACACCGGGGAGCTGTTTTTT

clone_size: .
v_call: TRBV6-2/TRBV6-3
d_call: .
j_call: TRBJ2-3
cdr3_aa: CASKSRGTTSTDTQYF
cdr3_nt: TGTGCCAGCAAGTCTCGGGGAACGACTAGCACAGATACGCAGTATTTT

clone_size: .
v_call: TRBV4-1
d_call: .
j_call: TRBJ1-2
cdr3_aa: CASSWGDRTDVYGYTF
cdr3_nt: TGCGCCAGCAGCTGGGGGGATAGGACAGACGTCTATGGCTACACCTTC

clone_size: .
v_call: TRBV7-9
d_call: .
j_call: TRBJ2-1
cdr3_aa: CASSHTGNEQFF
cdr3_nt: TGTGCCAGCAGCCACACAGGGAATGAGCAGTTCTTC

clone_size: .
v_call: TRBV10-2
d_call: .
j_call: TRBJ1-3
cdr3_aa: CASRDPGEGNTIYF
cdr3_nt: TGCGCCAGCAGGGACCCGGGGGAGGGAAACACCATATATTTT

clone_size: .
v_call: TRBV5-1
d_call: .
j_call: TRBJ2-5
cdr3_aa: CASSWNEGWLETQYF
cdr3_nt: TGCGCCAGCAGCTGGAACGAGGGGTGGTTGGAGACCCAGTACTTC

clone_size: few
v_call: TRBV11-2
d_call: TRBD2
j_call: TRBJ2-1
cdr3_aa: CASSLLGLIDLSSYNEQFF
cdr3_nt: TGTGCCAGCAGCTTGCTGGGACTAATCGACCTGAGCTCCTACAATGAGCAGTTCTTC

clone_size: .
v_call: TRBV4-1
d_call: TRBD2
j_call: TRBJ2-7
cdr3_aa: CASSQGGIYEQYF
cdr3_nt: TGCGCCAGCAGCCAGGGGGGGATCTACGAGCAGTACTTC

clone_size: .
v_call: TRBV29-1
d_call: .
j_call: TRBJ2-3
cdr3_aa: CSVPTAERRDTQYF
cdr3_nt: TGCAGCGTTCCCACCGCTGAGAGACGAGATACGCAGTATTTT

clone_size: .
v_call: TRBV7-9
d_call: .
j_call: TRBJ2-7
cdr3_aa: CASSPNTGPVYEQYF
cdr3_nt: TGTGCCAGCAGCCCAAATACAGGGCCCGTTTACGAGCAGTACTTC

clone_size: few
v_call: TRBV12-3/TRBV12-4
d_call: .
j_call: TRBJ1-2
cdr3_aa: CASSFFHGGNYGYTF
cdr3_nt: TGTGCCAGCAGTTTCTTCCATGGGGGAAACTATGGCTACACCTTC

clone_size: many
v_call: TRBV5-5
d_call: TRBD1
j_call: TRBJ2-7
cdr3_aa: CASSMGQGPYEQYF
cdr3_nt: TGTGCCAGCAGCATGGGACAGGGGCCCTACGAGCAGTACTTC

clone_size: .
v_call: TRBV4-1
d_call: TRBD2
j_call: TRBJ2-2
cdr3_aa: CASSQVAGLPGELFF
cdr3_nt: TGCGCCAGCAGCCAAGTAGCGGGATTACCCGGGGAGCTGTTTTTT

clone_size: .
v_call: TRBV5-6
d_call: .
j_call: TRBJ1-5
cdr3_aa: CASSFGQGHQPQHF
cdr3_nt: TGTGCCAGCAGCTTCGGTCAAGGGCATCAGCCCCAGCATTTT

clone_size: few
v_call: TRBV4-2
d_call: TRBD2
j_call: TRBJ2-1
cdr3_aa: CASSQDLAGGLSEQFF
cdr3_nt: TGTGCCAGCAGCCAAGACCTAGCGGGGGGGCTTAGTGAGCAGTTCTTC

clone_size: few
v_call: TRBV20-1
d_call: TRBD1
j_call: TRBJ2-7
cdr3_aa: CSAPARGPYEQYF
cdr3_nt: TGCAGTGCTCCTGCAAGGGGGCCGTACGAGCAGTACTTC